Below, one T cell receptor (beta chain) is given with its context. The source of the sample is a study of control samples from healthy donors and cancer patients. Sequencing was performed with immunoSEQ multiplex PCR; in TCRdb, only in-frame clones are kept and a portion is missing. Of about 80,000 clones in the sample, roughly 88% were seen once. The sample taken for sequencing was PBMCs. The sequence derives from a man aged 60 to 69 with head and neck cancer.

The CDR3 spells CASSEGANTF. In DNA form, the CDR3 reads TGTGCCAGCAGCGAGGGAGCTAACACCTTC. This rearrangement joins TRBV7-9 to TRBJ1-2; D call uncertain. The CDR3 totals 10 residues. Trimming shortened V by 5 bases and J by 12 bases, and 10 bases separated the two germline ends. Germline CDR1 and CDR2: SEHNR and FQNEAQ (reference sequence).